This is a list of T cell receptor beta chains from one sample in a study of blood T cells in healthy people across ages. TCRdb reprocessed the 5' RACE reads via MiXCR and lists one record per CDR3 protein. The sample has 380,000 or so distinct CDR3 sequences; 52% are singletons. The sample comprised blood. These receptors were obtained from a man aged 55 to 70 in good health. The CDR3 runs from the conserved cysteine through the conserved F or W. A D gene is named only where the DNA matches it firmly. Not every row has a clone size; where given, it reads once, few, many or a size class.

.	TRBD2	TRBV29-1	TRBJ2-7	TGCAGCGCAGGGACTAGCGACAATGAGCAGTACTTC	CSAGTSDNEQYF
few	.	TRBV29-1	TRBJ2-1	TGCAGCGCCCGGGACTCCCTAGTTGTTCAGTTCTTC	CSARDSLVVQFF
.	.	TRBV3-1	TRBJ1-2	TGTGCCAGCAGCCCGTCATACAGGGTTGACTATGGCTACACCTTC	CASSPSYRVDYGYTF
.	TRBD1	TRBV6-2/TRBV6-3	TRBJ2-5	TGTGCCAGCAGTTACTCGACCACAGGGGGCTCAGAGACCCAGTACTTC	CASSYSTTGGSETQYF
once	TRBD2	TRBV10-3	TRBJ2-5	TGTGCCATCAGACGTAGCGGGGGGGCCGGGGAGACCCAGTACTTC	CAIRRSGGAGETQYF
.	TRBD1	TRBV12-3/TRBV12-4	TRBJ1-2	TGTGCCAGCAGTTCCCAAACAGGGGCTGGCTATGGCTACACCTTC	CASSSQTGAGYGYTF
.	.	TRBV30	TRBJ2-5	TGTGCCTGGAGTGTGAGTACGGGGATGCAGTACTTC	CAWSVSTGMQYF
.	.	TRBV7-9	TRBJ2-2	TGTGCCAGCAAACCCCGGGGGCAGGGGAGAACCGGGGAGCTGTTTTTT	CASKPRGQGRTGELFF
.	.	TRBV7-2	TRBJ1-2	TGTGCCAGCAGCCGGCCGGGGGGAGAAGGCTACACCTTC	CASSRPGGEGYTF
.	.	TRBV6-2/TRBV6-3	TRBJ2-5	TGTGCCAGCAGATCCCAGACCAGGGGACTCCAAGAGACCCAGTACTTC	CASRSQTRGLQETQYF
.	.	TRBV5-1	TRBJ2-7	TGCGCCAGCAGCTTGGGTATGAACCCCTCGGACGAGCAGTACTTC	CASSLGMNPSDEQYF
.	TRBD1	TRBV7-8	TRBJ2-1	TGTGCCAGCTCAAGCGACAGGGGGGGTGAGCAGTTCTTC	CASSSDRGGEQFF
few	.	TRBV18	TRBJ2-1	TGTGCCAGCGCACCATTGGGTAGTGAGCAGTTCTTC	CASAPLGSEQFF
.	.	TRBV29-1	TRBJ1-2	TGCAGCGTTGAAGATCCCTCTATCCCCTATGGCTACACCTTC	CSVEDPSIPYGYTF
.	TRBD2	TRBV7-2	TRBJ2-4	TGTGCCAGCAGCTTAGGCGGAACGGGAGGACAAAACATTCAGTACTTC	CASSLGGTGGQNIQYF
.	.	TRBV5-1	TRBJ2-7	TGCGCCAGCAGCTTATACAGGGATGAAGGCTACGAGCAGTACTTC	CASSLYRDEGYEQYF
.	.	TRBV20-1	TRBJ2-7	TGCAGTGCTAGAGTAAAGCGGACTAAGGTCCACGAGCAGTACTTC	CSARVKRTKVHEQYF
few	.	TRBV10-3	TRBJ2-7	TGTGCCATCAAGGAGGGTCCAGTCGGGAGCGAGCAGTACTTC	CAIKEGPVGSEQYF
.	.	TRBV29-1	TRBJ2-1	TGCAGCGCTCAGGGCCCCCCCGTCTACAATGAGCAGTTCTTC	CSAQGPPVYNEQFF
.	TRBD2	TRBV6-5	TRBJ2-3	TGTGCCAGCAGATCTTTCGGGGGGAGCACAGATACGCAGTATTTT	CASRSFGGSTDTQYF
.	TRBD2	TRBV12-3/TRBV12-4	TRBJ2-1	TGTGCCAGCAGGAGATTAGCGGGGGGGAACAATGAGCAGTTCTTC	CASRRLAGGNNEQFF
many	TRBD1	TRBV27	TRBJ1-2	TGTGCCAGCAGCCGACAGGGTAATAACTATGGCTACACCTTC	CASSRQGNNYGYTF
.	TRBD2	TRBV20-1	TRBJ2-1	TGCAGTGCTAGTGGTCGGACTAGCGGACGATACAATGAGCAGTTCTTC	CSASGRTSGRYNEQFF
.	TRBD1	TRBV20-1	TRBJ2-7	TGCAGTGCTCCAAGGACAGGCGAGCAGTACTTC	CSAPRTGEQYF
.	TRBD1	TRBV20-1	TRBJ2-1	TGCAGTGCTAGAGATCGGACAGGGGGCTTCCATGAGCAGTTCTTC	CSARDRTGGFHEQFF
.	.	TRBV20-1	TRBJ1-6	TGCAGTGCTAGAGGGGACGGCAATTCACCCCTCCACTTT	CSARGDGNSPLHF
few	.	TRBV28	TRBJ1-1	TGTGCCAGCAGTTCCGGACAAAAGAACACTGAAGCTTTCTTT	CASSSGQKNTEAFF
.	.	TRBV15	TRBJ2-5	TGTGCCACCAGCAGAGGATACGAGACCCAGTACTTC	CATSRGYETQYF
once	.	TRBV7-9	TRBJ2-1	TGTGCCAGCAGCTTAGCAACGGGCTTCAGTGAGCAGTTCTTC	CASSLATGFSEQFF
.	.	TRBV6-5	TRBJ2-3	TGTGCCAGCAGTTTTTCGTCCGGGGCTAGCAGTTATACGCAGTATTTT	CASSFSSGASSYTQYF
.	.	TRBV29-1	TRBJ2-1	TGCAGCGTTCGGGGGACAGCCTCCTACAATGAGCAGTTCTTC	CSVRGTASYNEQFF
.	TRBD2	TRBV20-1	TRBJ2-5	TGCAATGCTTCACCGACTAGCGGGGGTAGGAAGACCCAGTACTTC	CNASPTSGGRKTQYF
many	.	TRBV7-3	TRBJ2-5	TGTGCCAGCAGCCTCGGGACCAAAGAGACCCAGTACTTC	CASSLGTKETQYF
.	.	TRBV7-9	TRBJ2-1	TGTGCCAGCAGCGTAGGTGGTGGGGGACCCAGGTTCTTC	CASSVGGGGPRFF
.	.	TRBV7-9	TRBJ1-4	TGTGCCAGCAGCGACTACAGTGCAACTAATGAAAAACTGTTTTTT	CASSDYSATNEKLFF
.	.	TRBV12-3/TRBV12-4	TRBJ1-2	TGTGCCATCCGGGGAGCCCTCGACTATGGCTACACCTTC	CAIRGALDYGYTF
.	TRBD2	TRBV20-1	TRBJ2-1	TGCAGTGCTAGTGGGACTAGCGTGTATGAGCAGTTCTTC	CSASGTSVYEQFF
.	TRBD2	TRBV29-1	TRBJ2-1	TGCAGCGTTGGTGGGGGCACTAGCGGGAGTCTCAATGAGCAGTTCTTC	CSVGGGTSGSLNEQFF
few	.	TRBV7-9	TRBJ2-7	TGTGCCAGCAGCTTTGAGGGAGGTTATTACGAGCAGTACTTC	CASSFEGGYYEQYF
few	.	TRBV30	TRBJ2-7	TGTGCCTGGAGAAGGGACTACGAGCAGTACTTC	CAWRRDYEQYF
few	TRBD2	TRBV5-1	TRBJ2-7	TGCGCCAGCAGCCAAATTGGGACGACTAGCGGGGGCCACGAGCAGTACTTC	CASSQIGTTSGGHEQYF
.	.	TRBV5-1	TRBJ2-1	TGCGCCAGCAGCTCAGCTAGGGACTCTTCTCCTAGCTCCTACAATGAGCAGTTCTTC	CASSSARDSSPSSYNEQFF
.	TRBD2	TRBV9	TRBJ2-7	TGTGCCAGCAGCTTGGGGGGGTCCAGCTCCTACGAGCAGTACTTC	CASSLGGSSSYEQYF
.	TRBD2	TRBV3-1	TRBJ2-5	TGTGCCAGCAGCCCACCCCCTCGGGAACTAGCGGGAGGAGAGACCCAGTACTTC	CASSPPPRELAGGETQYF